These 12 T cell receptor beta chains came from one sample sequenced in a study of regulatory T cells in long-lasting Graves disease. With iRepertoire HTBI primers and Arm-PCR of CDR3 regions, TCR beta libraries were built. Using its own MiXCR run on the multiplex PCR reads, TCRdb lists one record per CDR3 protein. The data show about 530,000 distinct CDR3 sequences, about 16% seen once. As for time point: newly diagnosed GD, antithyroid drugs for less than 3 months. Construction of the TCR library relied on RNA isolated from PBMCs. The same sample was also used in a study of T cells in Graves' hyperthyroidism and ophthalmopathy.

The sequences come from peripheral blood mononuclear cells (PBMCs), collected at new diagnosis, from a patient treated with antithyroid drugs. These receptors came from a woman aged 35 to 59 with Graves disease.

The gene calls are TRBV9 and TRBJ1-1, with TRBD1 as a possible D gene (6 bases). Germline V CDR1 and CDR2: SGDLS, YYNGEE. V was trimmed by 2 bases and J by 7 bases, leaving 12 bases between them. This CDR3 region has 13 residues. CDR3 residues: CASSVAGGLEAFF. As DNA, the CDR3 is TGTGCCAGCAGCGTGGCGGGGGGGCTTGAAGCTTTCTTT.

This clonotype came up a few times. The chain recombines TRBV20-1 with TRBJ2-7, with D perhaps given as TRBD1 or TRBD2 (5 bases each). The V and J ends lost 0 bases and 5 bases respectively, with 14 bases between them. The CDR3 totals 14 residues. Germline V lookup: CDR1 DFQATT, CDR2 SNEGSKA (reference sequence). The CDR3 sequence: CSARERAGYHEQYF. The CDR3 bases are TGCAGTGCTAGAGAGAGGGCAGGGTACCACGAGCAGTACTTC.

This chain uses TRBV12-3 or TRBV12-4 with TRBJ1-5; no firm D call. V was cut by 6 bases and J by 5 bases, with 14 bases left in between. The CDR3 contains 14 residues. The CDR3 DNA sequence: TGTGCCAGCAGCTCGGGGAATGGGGATCAGCCCCAGCATTTT. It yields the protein CASSSGNGDQPQHF.

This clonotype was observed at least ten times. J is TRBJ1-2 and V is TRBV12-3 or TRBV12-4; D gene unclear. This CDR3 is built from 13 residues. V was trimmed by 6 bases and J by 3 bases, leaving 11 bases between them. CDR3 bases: TGTGCCAGCAGCCAATGGACGGACTATGGCTACACCTTC. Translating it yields CASSQWTDYGYTF.

CDR3 in DNA: TGTGCCAGCAGCCAAGATACCGAGACCCAGTACTTC. It specifies CASSQDTETQYF. The chain has TRBV3-1 and TRBJ2-5; the D is unclear. The V end was cut by 0 bases, the J end by 5 bases, with 4 bases between. The CDR3 totals 12 residues. CDR1 and CDR2 from the germline V gene are LGHDT and YNNKEL (reference sequence).

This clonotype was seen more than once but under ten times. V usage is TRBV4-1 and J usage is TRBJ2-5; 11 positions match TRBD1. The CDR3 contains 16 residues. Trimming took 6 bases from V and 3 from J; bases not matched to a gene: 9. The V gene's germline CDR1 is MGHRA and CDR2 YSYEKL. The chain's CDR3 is CASRAPGQGGKETQYF. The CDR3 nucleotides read TGCGCCAGCAGGGCCCCGGGACAGGGGGGAAAAGAGACCCAGTACTTC.

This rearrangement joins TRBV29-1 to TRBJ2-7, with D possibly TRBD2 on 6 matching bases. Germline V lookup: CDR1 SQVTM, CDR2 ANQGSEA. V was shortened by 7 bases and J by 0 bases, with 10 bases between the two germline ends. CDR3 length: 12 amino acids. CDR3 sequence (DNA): TGCAGCGGAGCGGGTGCCTCCTACGAGCAGTACTTC. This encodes CSGAGASYEQYF.

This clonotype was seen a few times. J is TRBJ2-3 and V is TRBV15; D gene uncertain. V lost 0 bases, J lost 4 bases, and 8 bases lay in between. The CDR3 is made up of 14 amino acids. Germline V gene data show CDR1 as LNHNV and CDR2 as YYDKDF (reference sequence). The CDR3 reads CATSRERPPDTQYF. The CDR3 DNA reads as TGTGCCACCAGCAGAGAACGACCCCCAGATACGCAGTATTTT.

CDR3 coding DNA: TGTGCCAGCAGGATCAGACAGGGAGGGGTAGGCACCGGGGAGCTGTTTTTT. Residues: CASRIRQGGVGTGELFF. The chain is built from TRBV12-3 or TRBV12-4 and TRBJ2-2, with D tentatively TRBD1 or TRBD2 (7 bases each). V was trimmed by 6 bases and J by 4 bases, leaving 21 bases between them. This CDR3 comprises 17 residues.

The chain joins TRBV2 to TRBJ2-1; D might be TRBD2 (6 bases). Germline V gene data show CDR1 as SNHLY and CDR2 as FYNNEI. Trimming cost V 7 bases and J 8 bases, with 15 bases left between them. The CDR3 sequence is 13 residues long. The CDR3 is CASTVGGTDEQFF. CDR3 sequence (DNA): TGTGCCAGCACGGTTGGGGGGACCGATGAGCAGTTCTTC.

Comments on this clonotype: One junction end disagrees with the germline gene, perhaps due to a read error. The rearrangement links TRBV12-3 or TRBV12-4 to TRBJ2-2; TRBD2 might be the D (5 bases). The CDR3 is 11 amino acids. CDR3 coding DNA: TGTGCCAGTACGAACACCGGGGTGCTGTTTTTT. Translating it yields CASTNTGVLFF.

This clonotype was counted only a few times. The CDR3 spells CASSPGTGLEQFF. CDR3 nucleotides: TGTGCCAGCAGCCCAGGGACAGGGCTTGAGCAGTTCTTC. This chain uses TRBV5-4 with TRBJ2-1; TRBD1 agrees at 9 bases. The J segment lost 9 bases and the V segment lost 4 bases, leaving 5 bases of the junction unmatched. The CDR3 has 13 residues. CDR1 is SGHNT, CDR2 YYREEE, per germline (reference sequence).